The sequence of this TCR beta chain was determined in a study of blood T cell repertoires in COVID-19 (dated by TCRdb to about 2020). Regarding the research as a whole: Collaborator samples came from the United States, Italy and Spain and covered acute and convalescent phases of COVID-19. The material from the prospective study consisted of cDNA or gDNA derived from T cells, B-cell-depleted T cells, or PBMCs. Deeply sampled blood TCRbeta repertoires from subjects exposed to, actively infected with, or recovered from COVID-19 were included in the dataset. The repertoires were made available in a free public database intended to serve as a resource for research on the immune response to SARS-CoV-2. Samples came from the ongoing ImmuneRACE study (first 160 participants) plus 1,254 subjects from 6 global collaborators. The sample metadata nearly always contained a de-identified subject ID, COVID-19 status, age in years and sex. HLA class I and class II types, where available, came from metadata supplied by the sample provider rather than from assay-based typing.

After removal of 3 bases from V and 7 bases from J, the junction retains 8 bases not matched to a gene. Measured from the cysteine to the phenylalanine, the CDR3 is 14 residues long. The read is trimmed to its CDR3 DNA, 42 bases read in frame from base 1. CDR1 and CDR2, looked up from the germline V gene, are SGHRS and YFSETQ. TCRbeta CDR3 regions were amplified from genomic DNA by means of the immunoSEQ Assay, a bias-controlled multiplex PCR. The study's processing was this. The number of nucleated cells in each sample was estimated by amplification of reference gene primers within the assay. To quantify the absolute abundance of each unique TCRbeta CDR3 rearrangement, sequence reads were collapsed and filtered. For each sample, productive Simpson clonality was calculated as the square root of Simpson's diversity index over productive rearrangements. TCRdb carries this immuneACCESS record with in-frame sequences only. Its versions omit some clonotypes, under half of them owing to an unresolved V gene in the studies checked, with the rest unexplained. V and J calls plus clone size are reproduced from that table; the DNA served to infer D and trimming. In this sample the table shows a few hundred thousand clones, 80% to 85% of which occur a single time. Of the sample, 3% is held by the ten largest clones.

As for this clone: The clone's antigen remains unknown. No quality values exist for individual bases; no much larger clone is one base distant.

What the authors observed across the whole study: Clinical and demographic metadata were provided uncurated, with the amount varying by source and participant.

Samples from volunteer blood donors who had recovered from COVID-19 were contributed by a second Seattle source. Whole blood was collected in K2EDTA tubes by collaborating institutions according to the institutions' own protocols. For TCRbeta analysis, collaborator samples were shipped as frozen whole blood, as isolated PBMCs, or as DNA extracted from either sample type. The origin of this receptor is a young woman who had recovered from COVID-19. Sequenced: peripheral blood. This receptor chain uses TRBV5-1 and TRBJ1-2; TRBD1 agrees with 8 junctional bases. In nucleotides, the sequence is TGCGCCAGCAGCTCCGACAGGGGAGGTGGTGGCTACACCTTC. This translates into CASSSDRGGGGYTF.